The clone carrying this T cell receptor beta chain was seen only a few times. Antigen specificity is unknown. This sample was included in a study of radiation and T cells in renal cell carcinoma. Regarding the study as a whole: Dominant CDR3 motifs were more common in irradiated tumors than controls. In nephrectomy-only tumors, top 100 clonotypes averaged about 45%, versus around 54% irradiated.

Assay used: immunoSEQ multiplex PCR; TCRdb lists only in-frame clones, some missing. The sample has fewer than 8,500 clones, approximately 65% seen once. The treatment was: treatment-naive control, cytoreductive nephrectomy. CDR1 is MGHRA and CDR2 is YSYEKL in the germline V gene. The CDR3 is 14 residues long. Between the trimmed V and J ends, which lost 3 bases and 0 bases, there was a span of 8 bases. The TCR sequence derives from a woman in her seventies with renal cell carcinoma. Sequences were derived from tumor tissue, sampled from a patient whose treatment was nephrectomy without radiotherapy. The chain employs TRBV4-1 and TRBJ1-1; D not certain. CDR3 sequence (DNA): TGCGCCAGCAGCCACGTACAGATGAACACTGAAGCTTTCTTT. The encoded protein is CASSHVQMNTEAFF.